These 12 T cell receptor beta chains were all obtained from the same sample, sequenced in a study of technical replicates of blood from a handful of donors. Measured with immunoSEQ multiplex PCR; TCRdb has only the in-frame clones, and not every one. Of 74,000 or so clones in the sample, roughly 91% were seen once. The source material was T cells isolated from PBMCs. The receptors come from a human donor in good health.

This chain joins TRBV11-2 and TRBJ1-5; the match to TRBD1 covers 8 bases. Germline V gives CDR1 SGHAT, CDR2 FQNNGV. The CDR3 runs 14 residues. V trimming: 2 bases; J trimming: 10 bases; junction bases outside the gene matches: 7. The CDR3 DNA is TGTGCCAGCAGCTTACAGGGGGCACGGCGTCCCCAGCATTTT. This translates into CASSLQGARRPQHF.

CDR3: CASSVGTGLNEQYF. Written as DNA, the CDR3 is TGCGCCAGCAGTGTAGGGACAGGGTTAAACGAGCAGTACTTC. V gene TRBV10-2 combines with J gene TRBJ2-7; TRBD1 agrees at 9 bases. The V gene end was trimmed by 4 bases and the J gene end by 5 bases; junction bases not matched to a gene: 6. Per germline, CDR1 WSHSY and CDR2 SAAADI. The CDR3 is 14 amino acids.

V is TRBV15 and J is TRBJ1-5; TRBD1 agrees at 8 bases. V was clipped by 6 bases and J by 10 bases; unmatched bases: 5. Germline CDR1 reads LNHNV; CDR2 reads YYDKDF (reference sequence). The CDR3 totals 12 residues. Here the CDR3 DNA reads TGTGCCACCAGGACAGGGGCGTTTCCCCAGCATTTT. This sequence encodes CATRTGAFPQHF.

The CDR3 coding sequence is TGTGCCAGCAGCGACCGGGGACTTGGGGAAAAACTGTTTTTT. Its translation: CASSDRGLGEKLFF. V gene TRBV9 combines with J gene TRBJ1-4, with D possibly TRBD1 on 5 matching bases. Germline CDR1 and CDR2: SGDLS and YYNGEE. The ends were cut back, 3 bases at V and 8 bases at J, with 14 bases in the middle. The CDR3 runs to 14 residues. The entire variable domain, with the rest obtained from reference TRBV9 and TRBJ1-4, is as follows: DSGVTQTPKHLITATGQRVTLRCSPRSGDLSVYWYQQSLDQGLQFLIQYYNGEERAKGNILERFSAQQFPDLHSELNLSSLELGDSALYFCASSDRGLGEKLFFGSGTQLSVL.

DNA of the CDR3: TGCGCCAGCAGCCAAGATAACTACGGCTCCTACGAGCAGTACTTC. Protein product: CASSQDNYGSYEQYF. This sequence joins TRBV4-3 and TRBJ2-7; D gene ambiguous. Per germline, CDR1 LGHNA and CDR2 YSLEER. This CDR3 is 15 amino acids long. The ends were cut back, 0 bases at V and 0 bases at J, with 9 bases in the middle.

The chain is built from TRBV14 and TRBJ2-7, with 7 bases identical to TRBD1. The germline V gene encodes CDR1 SGHDN and CDR2 FVKESK. With V trimmed by 2 bases and J by 3 bases, 4 bases remained unmatched. The CDR3 contains 14 residues. CDR3: CASSQRRQGYEQYF. The CDR3 region has the DNA TGTGCCAGCAGCCAAAGACGACAGGGCTACGAGCAGTACTTC. The full variable domain, in which reference TRBV14 and TRBJ2-7 provide the parts outside the CDR3, is EAGVTQFPSHSVIEKGQTVTLRCDPISGHDNLYWYRRVMGKEIKFLLHFVKESKQDESGMPNNRFLAERTGGTYSTLKVQPAELEDSGVYFCASSQRRQGYEQYFGPGTRLTVT.

This chain links TRBV28 with TRBJ2-7, with 7 bases that match TRBD2. The CDR3 totals 14 residues. The germline V gene has CDR1 MDHEN and CDR2 SYDVKM. J gave up 3 bases and V 5 bases, and 7 bases lay outside the gene matches. The CDR3 nucleotides are TGTGCCAGCAGTAAGCTAGCGGAGCTCTACGAGCAGTACTTC. Protein: CASSKLAELYEQYF.

This chain joins TRBV28 and TRBJ2-7; TRBD2 matches at 12 bases. This CDR3 has 15 amino acids. CDR1 is MDHEN, CDR2 SYDVKM, per germline. V shed 4 bases, J shed 4 bases, and the junction held 5 bases outside the gene matches. The CDR3 spells CASSSWTSGIYEQYF. The CDR3 DNA reads as TGTGCCAGCAGTTCATGGACTAGCGGGATATACGAGCAGTACTTC. Full variable domain (rest looked up from reference TRBV28 and TRBJ2-7): DVKVTQSSRYLVKRTGEKVFLECVQDMDHENMFWYRQDPGLGLRLIYFSYDVKMKEKGDIPEGYSVSREKKERFSLILESASTNQTSMYLCASSSWTSGIYEQYFGPGTRLTVT.

The chain links TRBV11-3 to TRBJ2-7; 13 bases map to TRBD2. Germline CDR1 SGHNT, CDR2 YENEEA. The CDR3 loop spans 15 amino acids. The ends lost 1 base at V and 6 bases at J; junction bases unmatched: 3. The DNA for the CDR3 is TGTGCCAGCAGCTTAGGGACTAGCGGGAGCTTCGAGCAGTACTTC. It is translated as CASSLGTSGSFEQYF.

The CDR3 DNA is TGTGCCAGCAGTTCTACAGATACGCAGTATTTT. As protein: CASSSTDTQYF. V and J are TRBV5-4 and TRBJ2-3; no clear D. From germline, CDR1 is SGHNT and CDR2 YYREEE (reference sequence). V was trimmed by 5 bases and J by 3 bases, leaving 4 bases between them. This CDR3 contains 11 residues.

The chain carries TRBV9 and TRBJ2-3; 7 nucleotides align to TRBD2. The CDR3 consists of 16 residues. The germline gives CDR1 SGDLS, CDR2 YYNGEE. The junction had 5 bases not matched to a gene; V was cut back by 1 base and J by 0 bases. The DNA for the CDR3 is TGTGCCAGCAGCGTACGTACTAGCGAGAGCACAGATACGCAGTATTTT. It yields the protein CASSVRTSESTDTQYF.

The chain couples TRBV19 to TRBJ1-4, with TRBD1 as a possible D gene (5 bases). This CDR3 is 16 amino acids long. Between the trimmed V and J ends, which lost 1 base and 2 bases, there was a span of 11 bases. The germline V gene has CDR1 LNHDA and CDR2 SQIVND (reference sequence). The CDR3: CASSIGQGSTNEKLFF. In DNA form, the CDR3 reads TGTGCCAGTAGTATAGGGCAGGGTTCGACTAATGAAAAACTGTTTTTT.